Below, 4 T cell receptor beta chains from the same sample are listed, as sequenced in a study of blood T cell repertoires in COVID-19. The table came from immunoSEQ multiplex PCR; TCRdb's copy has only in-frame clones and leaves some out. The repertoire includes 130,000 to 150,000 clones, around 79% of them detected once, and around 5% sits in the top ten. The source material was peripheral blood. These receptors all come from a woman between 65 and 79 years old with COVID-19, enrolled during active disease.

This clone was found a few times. The CDR3 DNA reads as TGTGCCAGCAAGGGACTAGCGGGGGCGGGCGGGGAGCTGTTTTTT. This translates into CASKGLAGAGGELFF. V gene TRBV28 combines with J gene TRBJ2-2; 14 bases map to TRBD2. V gave up 7 bases and J gave up 7 bases; unmatched junction bases: 5. This CDR3 is 15 amino acids long. CDR1 and CDR2 from the germline V gene are MDHEN and SYDVKM.

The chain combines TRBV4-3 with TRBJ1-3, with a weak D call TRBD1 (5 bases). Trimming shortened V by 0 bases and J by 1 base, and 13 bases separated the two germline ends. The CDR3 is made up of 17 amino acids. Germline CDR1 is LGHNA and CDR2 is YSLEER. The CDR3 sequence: CASSQDPQGLSGNTIYF. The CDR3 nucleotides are TGCGCCAGCAGCCAAGATCCCCAGGGCCTATCTGGAAACACCATATATTTT.

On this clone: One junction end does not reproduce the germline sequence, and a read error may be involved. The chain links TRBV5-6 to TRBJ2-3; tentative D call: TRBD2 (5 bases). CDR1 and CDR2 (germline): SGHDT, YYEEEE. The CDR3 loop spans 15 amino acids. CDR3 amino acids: CASSLEGASKDTQYF. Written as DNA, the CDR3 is TGTGCCAGCAGCTTGGAGGGCGCTAGCAAAGATACGCAGTATTTT.

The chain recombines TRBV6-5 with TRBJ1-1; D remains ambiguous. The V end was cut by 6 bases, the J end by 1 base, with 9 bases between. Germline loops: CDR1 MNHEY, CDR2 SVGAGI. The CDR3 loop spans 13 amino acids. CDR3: CASRVTENTEAFF. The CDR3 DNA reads TGTGCCAGCAGGGTGACTGAGAACACTGAAGCTTTCTTT.